This TCR beta chain was captured by sequencing in a study of Graves' ophthalmopathy and Graves' hyperthyroidism. This CDR3 is 17 amino acids long. Looked up from germline, CDR1 is SGHTA and CDR2 is FQGNSA. The V and J ends lost 1 base and 1 base, in that order; junction bases with no gene match: 4. Amplification from RNA transcripts yielded the TCR beta CDR3 regions. The workflow started with a first-round RT-PCR run with HTBI primers and then moved on to a second-round multiplex PCR. TCRdb reprocessed the multiplex PCR reads via MiXCR and lists one record per CDR3 protein. The data contain about 500,000 distinct CDR3 sequences, about 40% of them singletons.

The clonotype was recovered from an adult man with Graves' hyperthyroidism. The rearrangement joins TRBV7-2 to TRBJ2-6, with TRBD1 matching 7 bases. Sequenced input: peripheral blood or thyroid tissue (not recorded which). DNA of the CDR3: TGTGCCAGCAGCTTAGTACAGGGGCAATCTGGGGCCAACGTCCTGACTTTC. Its translation is CASSLVQGQSGANVLTF. Based on the CDR3 plus reference TRBV7-2 and TRBJ2-6, the full variable domain is GAGVSQSPSNKVTEKGKDVELRCDPISGHTALYWYRQSLGQGLEFLIYFQGNSAPDKSGLPSDRFSAERTGGSVSTLTIQRTQQEDSAVYLCASSLVQGQSGANVLTFGAGSRLTVL.